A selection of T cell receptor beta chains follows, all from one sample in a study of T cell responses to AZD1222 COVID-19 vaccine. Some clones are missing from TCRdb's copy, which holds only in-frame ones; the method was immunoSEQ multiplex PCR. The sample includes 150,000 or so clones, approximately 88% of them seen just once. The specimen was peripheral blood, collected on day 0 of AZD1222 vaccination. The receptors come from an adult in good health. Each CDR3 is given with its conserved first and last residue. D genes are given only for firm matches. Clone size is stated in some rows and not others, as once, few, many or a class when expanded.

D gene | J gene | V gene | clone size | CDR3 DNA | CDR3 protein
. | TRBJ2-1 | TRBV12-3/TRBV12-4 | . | TGTGCCAGCAGTTTTAGGAATGAGCAGTTCTTC | CASSFRNEQFF
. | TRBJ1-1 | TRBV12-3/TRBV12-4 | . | TGTGCCAGCACCCCTTACTGGGTCCCTGAAGCTTTCTTT | CASTPYWVPEAFF
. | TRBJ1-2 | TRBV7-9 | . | TGTGCCAGCAGCGCCGGAGGCCCAGGGGCTAACTATGGCTACACCTTC | CASSAGGPGANYGYTF
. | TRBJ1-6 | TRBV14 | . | TGTGCCAGCAGCCGAATCGACGGATCACCCCTCCACTTT | CASSRIDGSPLHF
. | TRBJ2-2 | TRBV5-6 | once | TGTGCCAGCAGCCCGTATTCAATTGCAGGGGCGAACACCGGGGAGCTGTTTTTT | CASSPYSIAGANTGELFF
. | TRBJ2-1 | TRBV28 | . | TGTGCCAGCAGTGGGGGTGGGGAGGATGAGCAGTTCTTC | CASSGGGEDEQFF
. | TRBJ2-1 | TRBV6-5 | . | TGTGCCAGCAGTTCTACAAGCGGGGAGCAGTTCTTC | CASSSTSGEQFF
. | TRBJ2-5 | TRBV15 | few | TGTGCCACCAGCAGAGAGGCTGGAGGCGAGACCCAGTACTTC | CATSREAGGETQYF
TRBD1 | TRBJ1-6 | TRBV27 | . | TGTGCCAGCAGTCGCCGGACAGGGAGTATACCCCTCCACTTT | CASSRRTGSIPLHF
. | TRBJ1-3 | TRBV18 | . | TGTGCCAGCTCATCTCGTCAGGCGTCCCCTGGAAACACCATATATTTT | CASSSRQASPGNTIYF
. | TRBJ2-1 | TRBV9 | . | TGTGCCAGCAGCCCCCACAGGGTCTCGAGCTCCTACAATGAGCAGTTCTTC | CASSPHRVSSSYNEQFF
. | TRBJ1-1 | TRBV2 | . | TGTGCCAGCAGTGAATTGGAGCTTGAGTGGACTGAAGCTTTCTTT | CASSELELEWTEAFF
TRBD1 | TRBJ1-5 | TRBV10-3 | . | TGTGCCACCCAGGGTGGGTTGGCCAGGGGGTCAAATCAGCCCCAGCATTTT | CATQGGLARGSNQPQHF
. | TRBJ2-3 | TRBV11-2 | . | TGTGCCAGCAGTTGGGGGGCAGATACGCAGTATTTT | CASSWGADTQYF
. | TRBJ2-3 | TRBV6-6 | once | TGTGCCAGCAGTTTCCCGGGACTTTCCACAGATACGCAGTATTTT | CASSFPGLSTDTQYF
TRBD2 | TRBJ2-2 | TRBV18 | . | TGTGCCAGCTCACCCCAGCGGGGGACGAACACCGGGGAGCTGTTTTTT | CASSPQRGTNTGELFF
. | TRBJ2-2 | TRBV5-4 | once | TGTGCCGCTCAGTCGGTAGACAGCGGGGAGCTGTTTTTT | CAAQSVDSGELFF
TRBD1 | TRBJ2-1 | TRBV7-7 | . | TGTGCTAGCAGCTTAAACCCAGGGGGTGACAATGAGCAGTTCTTC | CASSLNPGGDNEQFF
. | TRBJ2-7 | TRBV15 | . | TGTGCCACCAGCAGAGAAGGGGGATCCTCCTACGAGCAGTACTTC | CATSREGGSSYEQYF
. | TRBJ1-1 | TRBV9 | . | TGTGCCAGCAGCGTTCACGGGTACGCTGAAGCTTTCTTT | CASSVHGYAEAFF
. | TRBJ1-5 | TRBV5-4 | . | TGTGCCAGCAGCTTGAATGGCCAGAGGGGCAATCAGCCCCAGCATTTT | CASSLNGQRGNQPQHF
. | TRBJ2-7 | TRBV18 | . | TGTGCCAGCTCACCAGCACAACCCTCCTACGAGCAGTACTTC | CASSPAQPSYEQYF
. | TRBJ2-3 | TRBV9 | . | TGTGCCAGCACCGCGGGGGCGGGGGAAGATACGCAGTATTTT | CASTAGAGEDTQYF
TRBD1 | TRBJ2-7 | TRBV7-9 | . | TGTGCCAGCAGCTTCGGGACAGGGGTTTCCTACGAGCAGTACTTC | CASSFGTGVSYEQYF
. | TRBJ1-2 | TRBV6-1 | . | TGTGCCAGCAGTGAAGCGGGTGGCTATGGCTACACCTTC | CASSEAGGYGYTF
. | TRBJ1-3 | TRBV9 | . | TGTGCCAGCAGCGTAGCGCAGGGTCAGCTCTCTGGAAACACCATATATTTT | CASSVAQGQLSGNTIYF
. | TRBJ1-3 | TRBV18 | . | TGTGCCAGCTCACCAGTCTCAGGAGATTCTGGAAACACCATATATTTT | CASSPVSGDSGNTIYF
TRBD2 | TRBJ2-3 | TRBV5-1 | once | TGCGCCAGCAGCTTGGCTTCTAGCGGGGCGTCCACAGATACGCAGTATTTT | CASSLASSGASTDTQYF
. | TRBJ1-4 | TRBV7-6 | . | TGTGCCAGCAGCTTAGGTGCAACTAATGAAAAACTGTTTTTT | CASSLGATNEKLFF
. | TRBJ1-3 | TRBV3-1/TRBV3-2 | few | TGTGCCAGCAGCCAAGATCTTAGTGTTTCTGGAAACACCATATATTTT | CASSQDLSVSGNTIYF
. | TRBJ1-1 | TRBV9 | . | TGTGCCAGCAGCCCCCGAGCGGGGAACACTGAAGCTTTCTTT | CASSPRAGNTEAFF
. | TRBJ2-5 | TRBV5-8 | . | TGTGCCAGCAGCTCCAAAGGGGGAAGAGAGACCCAGTACTTC | CASSSKGGRETQYF
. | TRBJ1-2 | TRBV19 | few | TGTGCCAGTAGTATTGGGTGGAGTGGCTACACCTTC | CASSIGWSGYTF
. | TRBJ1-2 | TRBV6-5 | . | TGTGCCAGCAGGGGGGACACTTACTATGGCTACACCTTC | CASRGDTYYGYTF
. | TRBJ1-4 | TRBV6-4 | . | TGTGCCAGCAGTGAAACAGGAGCAACTAATGAAAAACTGTTTTTT | CASSETGATNEKLFF
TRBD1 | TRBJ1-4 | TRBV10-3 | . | TGTGCCATCAGTGGGACAGGGGGAGTTCCGAGGGCTAATGAAAAACTGTTTTTT | CAISGTGGVPRANEKLFF
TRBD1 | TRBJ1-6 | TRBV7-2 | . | TGTGCCAGCAGCTCCGGACAGGGGGGTAATTCACCCCTCCACTTT | CASSSGQGGNSPLHF
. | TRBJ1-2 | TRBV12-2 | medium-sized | TGTGCAAGTCGCCGGACGCGAGACTGTGGCTACACCTTC | CASRRTRDCGYTF
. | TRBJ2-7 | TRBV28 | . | TGTGCCAGCAGTTTAGGGGAGCAGTACTTC | CASSLGEQYF
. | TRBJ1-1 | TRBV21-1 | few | TGTGCCAGCAGACTAGACCTCCGGAACACTGAAGCTTTCTTT | CASRLDLRNTEAFF
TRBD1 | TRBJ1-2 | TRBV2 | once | TGTGCCAGCACCCCCCAAGGGGGCGCGGGCTATGGCTACACCTTC | CASTPQGGAGYGYTF
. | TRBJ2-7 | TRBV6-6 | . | TGTGCCAGCAGTTACAGTGAGGGGCTCTACGAGCAGTACTTC | CASSYSEGLYEQYF
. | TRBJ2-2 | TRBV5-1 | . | TGCGCCAGCAGCTTCGAGGCCCTGAACACCGGGGAGCTGTTTTTT | CASSFEALNTGELFF
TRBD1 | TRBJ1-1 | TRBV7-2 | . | TGTGCCAGCAGCTTAGCGACAGGGGTAGGGACTGAAGCTTTCTTT | CASSLATGVGTEAFF
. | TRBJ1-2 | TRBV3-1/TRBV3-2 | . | TGTGCCAGCAGCCAACGAAGTCGTTATGGCTACACCTTC | CASSQRSRYGYTF
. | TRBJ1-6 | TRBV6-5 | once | TGTGCCAGCAGCAGACGAACAGGCAATAATTCACCCCTCCACTTT | CASSRRTGNNSPLHF
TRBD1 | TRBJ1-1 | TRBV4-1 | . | TGCGCCAGCAGCCGAGGGACAGGGCGGACGGGGTTGAACACTGAAGCTTTCTTT | CASSRGTGRTGLNTEAFF
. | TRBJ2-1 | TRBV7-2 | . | TGTGCCAGCAGCTTAAGGGTGGCGGGCCTCTCCTACAATGAGCAGTTCTTC | CASSLRVAGLSYNEQFF
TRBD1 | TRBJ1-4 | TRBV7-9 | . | TGTGCCAGCAGCCCCGGACAGGGGGTTGAAAAACTGTTTTTT | CASSPGQGVEKLFF
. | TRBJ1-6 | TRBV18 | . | TGTGCCAGCTCACCATCTTACCGAACGGGGTCACCCCTCCACTTT | CASSPSYRTGSPLHF
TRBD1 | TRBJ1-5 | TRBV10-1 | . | TGCGCCAGCAGTGACCGGGACAGAGGCCCCCCCGGCAATCAGCCCCAGCATTTT | CASSDRDRGPPGNQPQHF
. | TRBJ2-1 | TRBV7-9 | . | TGTGCCAGCAGCCCTTACCCCAGGGGACTCATAGGCAATGAGCAGTTCTTC | CASSPYPRGLIGNEQFF
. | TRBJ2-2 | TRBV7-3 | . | TGTGCCAGCAGCTTAACGGGCACCGGGGAGCTGTTTTTT | CASSLTGTGELFF
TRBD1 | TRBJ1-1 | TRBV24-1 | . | TGTGCCACCAGTGACCCTGCCCGGGACAGGGGAGAGGATGAAGCTTTCTTT | CATSDPARDRGEDEAFF
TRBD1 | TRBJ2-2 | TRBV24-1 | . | TGTGCCACCAGTGCCGGACAGGGGGCGGCCGGGGAGCTGTTTTTT | CATSAGQGAAGELFF
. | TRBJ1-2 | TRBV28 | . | TGTGCCAGCAGTTTACCATACTATGGCTACACCTTC | CASSLPYYGYTF
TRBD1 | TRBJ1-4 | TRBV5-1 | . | TGCGCCAGCAGAGACCCAGGGGGCGCTGGGGAAAAACTGTTTTTT | CASRDPGGAGEKLFF